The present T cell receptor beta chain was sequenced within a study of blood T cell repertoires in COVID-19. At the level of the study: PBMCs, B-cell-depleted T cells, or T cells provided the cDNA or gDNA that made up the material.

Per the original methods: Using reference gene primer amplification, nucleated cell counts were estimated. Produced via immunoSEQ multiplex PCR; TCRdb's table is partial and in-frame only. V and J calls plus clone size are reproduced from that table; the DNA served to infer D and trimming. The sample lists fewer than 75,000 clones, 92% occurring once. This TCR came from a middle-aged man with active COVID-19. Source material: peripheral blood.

In nucleotides, the CDR3 is TGTGCCACCAGAGGGGAGGGAACTGAAGCTTTCTTT. Translated, it gives CATRGEGTEAFF. The chain recombines TRBV24-1 with TRBJ1-1; possible D gene TRBD1, 5 bases. Germline V gives CDR1 KGHDR, CDR2 SFDVKD. V lost 7 bases, J lost 5 bases, and 10 bases lay in between. This CDR3 contains 12 residues.